The 32 T cell receptor beta chains below were found in one sample sequenced in a study of cytomegalovirus exposure and HLA in healthy donors. The data were produced by immunoSEQ multiplex PCR, yet TCRdb's version contains in-frame clones alone and is incomplete. The sample holds about 150,000 clones; 80% to 90% are singletons and the top ten take around 9%. Material: PBMCs. The receptor source for this set is a woman between 18 and 29 years old in good health and CMV-seropositive.

This chain uses TRBV2 with TRBJ2-7; D remains unclear. Germline V CDR1 and CDR2: SNHLY, FYNNEI. CDR3 length equals 14 residues. Trimming pared 1 base from V and 1 base from J, leaving 8 bases between. The CDR3 protein is CASSEGLPSYEQYF. The DNA for the CDR3 is TGTGCCAGCAGTGAAGGGCTCCCATCCTACGAGCAGTACTTC. Drawing the rest from reference TRBV2 and TRBJ2-7, the complete variable domain is EPEVTQTPSHQVTQMGQEVILRCVPISNHLYFYWYRQILGQKVEFLVSFYNNEISEKSEIFDDQFSVERPDGSNFTLKIRSTKLEDSAMYFCASSEGLPSYEQYFGPGTRLTVT.

This rearrangement joins TRBV6-4 to TRBJ2-2, with unresolved D. This CDR3 region has 14 residues. The germline V and J ends were trimmed by 5 bases and 4 bases, with 11 bases remaining between them. The germline V gene encodes CDR1 MRHNA and CDR2 SNTAGT. CDR3 in amino acids: CASSFSPGTGELFF. CDR3 DNA sequence: TGTGCCAGCAGTTTCAGCCCGGGCACCGGGGAGCTGTTTTTT.

The chain is built from TRBV7-2 and TRBJ1-1, with a tentative D call TRBD1 (5 bases). The ends were cut back, 1 base at V and 0 bases at J, with 12 bases in the middle. This CDR3 spans 16 amino acids. Germline V gene sequence: CDR1 SGHTA, CDR2 FQGNSA. The CDR3 loop reads CASSLETASMNTEAFF. The CDR3 coding sequence is TGTGCCAGCAGCTTAGAGACAGCCAGCATGAACACTGAAGCTTTCTTT.

The J gene is TRBJ1-6, the V gene TRBV28, with D possibly being TRBD1 (6 bases). CDR1 is MDHEN and CDR2 is SYDVKM in the germline V gene. V lost 6 bases to trimming and J lost 9 bases, with 9 bases between them. The CDR3 has 12 residues. This chain's CDR3 is CASRQGSSPLHF. The CDR3 DNA is TGTGCCAGCAGACAGGGAAGTTCACCCCTCCACTTT.

CDR3 protein: CASAEGATGNQPQHF. Written as DNA, the CDR3 is TGTGCCAGCGCCGAGGGAGCAACAGGGAATCAGCCCCAGCATTTT. This rearrangement joins TRBV28 to TRBJ1-5, with D tentatively TRBD1 (6 bases). CDR3 length: 15 amino acids. Trimming cost V 8 bases and J 4 bases, with 18 bases left between them. The germline CDR1 and CDR2 sequences are MDHEN and SYDVKM.

The sample holds a few counts of this clone. The V and J genes are TRBV2 and TRBJ1-2; TRBD1 agrees at 10 bases. The CDR3 contains 14 residues. The germline CDR1 and CDR2 sequences are SNHLY and FYNNEI. Germline trimming cut 1 base from V and 8 bases from J; bases unmatched to any gene: 4. This CDR3 reads CASSEVGTGEGYTF. The DNA of the CDR3 is TGTGCCAGCAGTGAAGTGGGGACAGGGGAAGGCTACACCTTC.

This rearrangement joins TRBV7-6 to TRBJ1-4; no reliable D call. The germline gives CDR1 SGHVS, CDR2 FNYEAQ. V lost 5 bases and J 6 bases, leaving 7 bases between the germline ends. This CDR3 has 12 residues. The CDR3 DNA follows: TGTGCCAGCAGCACCCTAGATGAAAAACTGTTTTTT. This sequence encodes CASSTLDEKLFF.

V usage is TRBV27 and J usage is TRBJ2-7; possible D gene TRBD1, 6 bases. This CDR3 has 15 residues. Germline assignment: CDR1 MNHEY and CDR2 SMNVEV (reference sequence). Trimming took off 6 bases at V and 6 bases at J, with 21 bases between the two ends. The chain's CDR3 is CASSSQGWKKAEQYF. The CDR3 bases are TGTGCCAGCAGCTCCCAGGGGTGGAAAAAGGCCGAGCAGTACTTC.

V usage is TRBV4-2 and J usage is TRBJ2-1; TRBD2 agrees at 10 bases. The junction had 0 bases not matched to a gene; V was cut back by 0 bases and J by 4 bases. CDR3 size: 15 residues. Per the germline V gene, CDR1 is LGHNA and CDR2 is YNFKEQ. The CDR3 loop reads CASSQETSGYNEQFF. CDR3 bases: TGTGCCAGCAGCCAAGAGACTAGCGGGTACAATGAGCAGTTCTTC.

The chain is built from TRBV28 and TRBJ2-7; 7 bases are a match to TRBD1. There are 16 residues in the CDR3. Per germline, CDR1 MDHEN and CDR2 SYDVKM. Trimming at V came to 5 bases and at J to 0 bases, leaving 10 bases not matched to a gene. This CDR3 reads CASSLNVRDSSYEQYF. For the CDR3, the DNA is TGTGCCAGCAGTCTTAACGTCCGGGACAGCTCCTACGAGCAGTACTTC.

The rearrangement links TRBV7-8 to TRBJ2-7; TRBD1 matches 8 bases. The CDR3 runs to 17 residues. Per the germline V gene, CDR1 is SGHVS and CDR2 is FQNEAQ. The junction had 12 bases not matched to a gene; V was cut back by 3 bases and J by 2 bases. The CDR3 reads CASSLSASGTGPYEQYF. In DNA form, the CDR3 reads TGTGCCAGCAGCTTGTCCGCTTCCGGGACAGGTCCCTACGAGCAGTACTTC.

The J gene is TRBJ2-7, the V gene TRBV7-2, with TRBD2 identical over 8 bases. J gave up 0 bases and V 5 bases, and 6 bases lay outside the gene matches. Per germline, CDR1 SGHTA and CDR2 FQGNSA. This CDR3 has 15 amino acids. The CDR3 region is CASSSGGGSSYEQYF. CDR3 coding DNA: TGTGCCAGCAGCAGCGGCGGGGGGTCCTCCTACGAGCAGTACTTC. Full variable domain (rest looked up from reference TRBV7-2 and TRBJ2-7): GAGVSQSPSNKVTEKGKDVELRCDPISGHTALYWYRQSLGQGLEFLIYFQGNSAPDKSGLPSDRFSAERTGGSVSTLTIQRTQQEDSAVYLCASSSGGGSSYEQYFGPGTRLTVT.

A single count supports this clone. The J gene is TRBJ1-1, the V gene TRBV7-9; no firm D call. The ends were cut back, 8 bases at V and 4 bases at J, with 8 bases in the middle. The CDR3 runs to 11 residues. Germline V CDR1 and CDR2: SEHNR, FQNEAQ (reference sequence). The CDR3 nucleotides are TGTGCCAGCCCCGAGGGCACTGAAGCTTTCTTT. As protein: CASPEGTEAFF.

J is TRBJ2-7 and V is TRBV18; TRBD1 aligns across 9 bases. This CDR3 is built from 14 residues. The V gene's germline CDR1 is KGHSH and CDR2 LQKENI. The V and J ends lost 4 bases and 6 bases, in that order; junction bases with no gene match: 7. The CDR3 sequence: CASSLDRGESEQYF. The DNA for the CDR3 is TGTGCCAGCTCACTCGACAGGGGGGAGAGCGAGCAGTACTTC.

The CDR3 spells CASTLGTSGGPGEQYF. DNA for the CDR3: TGCGCCAGCACCCTAGGGACTAGCGGGGGGCCGGGGGAGCAGTACTTC. V is TRBV10-2 and J is TRBJ2-7, with TRBD2 matching 15 bases. The CDR3 consists of 16 residues. Germline values: CDR1 WSHSY, CDR2 SAAADI. J gave up 7 bases and V 7 bases, and 11 bases lay outside the gene matches.

This clone appeared once. CDR3 residues: CASSSLPYSSDTQYF. In nucleotides, the CDR3 is TGTGCCAGCAGTTCTTTACCTTATTCTAGCGATACGCAGTATTTT. J is TRBJ2-3 and V is TRBV6-6, with a possible D match to TRBD2 (5 bases). V was shortened by 4 bases and J by 6 bases, with 17 bases between the two germline ends. The CDR3 sequence is 15 residues long. Germline values: CDR1 MNHNY, CDR2 SVGAGI (reference sequence).

The rearrangement uses TRBV4-3 and TRBJ2-6; no firm D call. The CDR3 consists of 15 residues. From germline, CDR1 is LGHNA and CDR2 YSLEER. Trimming took off 0 bases at V and 0 bases at J, with 3 bases between the two ends. As DNA, the CDR3 is TGCGCCAGCAGCCAAGACTACTCTGGGGCCAACGTCCTGACTTTC. Protein sequence: CASSQDYSGANVLTF.

J is TRBJ1-1 and V is TRBV7-9, with D hard to call. The CDR3 has 13 amino acids. V was clipped by 3 bases and J by 2 bases, with 7 bases between them. Germline V lookup: CDR1 SEHNR, CDR2 FQNEAQ (reference sequence). CDR3 sequence: CASSFRSNTEAFF. CDR3 bases: TGTGCCAGCAGCTTTAGATCCAACACTGAAGCTTTCTTT.

This clone is a singleton in its sample. The rearrangement uses TRBV30 and TRBJ2-7; 7 positions agree with TRBD1. V shed 3 bases, J shed 6 bases, and the junction held 11 bases outside the gene matches. CDR1 GTSNPN and CDR2 SVGIG come from the germline V gene (reference sequence). This CDR3 region has 14 residues. CDR3 DNA: TGTGCCTGGAGCACCGGGGACAGTAGGTCCGAGCAGTACTTC. It is translated as CAWSTGDSRSEQYF.

The V call is TRBV4-3, the J call TRBJ2-2; D is uncertain. CDR1 LGHNA and CDR2 YSLEER come from the germline V gene. Trimming shortened V by 2 bases and J by 3 bases, and 13 bases separated the two germline ends. The CDR3 loop spans 16 amino acids. The CDR3 nucleotides are TGCGCCAGCAGCCAAAGAGTGGCACAGTACACCGGGGAGCTGTTTTTT. It encodes CASSQRVAQYTGELFF.

The V gene is TRBV2, the J gene TRBJ1-6; unclear D gene. Germline V CDR1 and CDR2: SNHLY, FYNNEI. The CDR3 runs to 17 residues. The ends were cut back, 1 base at V and 5 bases at J, with 15 bases in the middle. In nucleotides, the CDR3 is TGTGCCAGCAGTGAAGTACCCGTATACTCGCATAATTCACCCCTCCACTTT. Its protein product is CASSEVPVYSHNSPLHF. Drawing the rest from reference TRBV2 and TRBJ1-6, the complete variable domain is EPEVTQTPSHQVTQMGQEVILRCVPISNHLYFYWYRQILGQKVEFLVSFYNNEISEKSEIFDDQFSVERPDGSNFTLKIRSTKLEDSAMYFCASSEVPVYSHNSPLHFGNGTRLTVT.

The V call is TRBV19, the J call TRBJ1-2, with D uncertain. V lost 7 bases and J lost 5, with 11 bases in between. Germline values: CDR1 LNHDA, CDR2 SQIVND (reference sequence). CDR3 length: 12 amino acids. The DNA of the CDR3 is TGTGCCAGTAACCCCGGGTATTATGGCTACACCTTC. Translation gives CASNPGYYGYTF.

This clone has a handful of counts. This chain links TRBV6-1 with TRBJ2-1; 8 bases agree with TRBD2. The CDR3 totals 19 residues. The V segment lost 2 bases and the J segment 3 bases; nucleotides outside the gene matches: 15. The germline gives CDR1 MNHNS, CDR2 SASEGT. The chain's CDR3 is CASSEQVEQAGGYYNEQFF. CDR3 in DNA: TGTGCCAGCAGTGAACAGGTTGAGCAGGCGGGGGGATACTACAATGAGCAGTTCTTC.

In its sample, this clone was seen a few times. The chain uses TRBV5-1 and TRBJ1-5; 10 bases are a match to TRBD1. The V segment lost 4 bases and the J segment 4 bases; nucleotides outside the gene matches: 5. The CDR3 covers 15 residues. The germline V gene has CDR1 SGHRS and CDR2 YFSETQ. CDR3: CASSLGQGGNQPQHF. The CDR3 bases are TGCGCCAGCAGCCTTGGACAGGGGGGAAATCAGCCCCAGCATTTT.

The chain uses TRBV6-1 and TRBJ1-5; D possibly corresponds to TRBD1 (5 bases). CDR3 length: 13 residues. Trimming cost V 2 bases and J 4 bases, with 6 bases left between them. Looked up from germline, CDR1 is MNHNS and CDR2 is SASEGT. CDR3 amino acids: CASSERQNQPQHF. The CDR3, as DNA: TGTGCCAGCAGTGAACGACAGAATCAGCCCCAGCATTTT.

The rearrangement joins TRBV5-1 to TRBJ1-2, with 7 positions matching TRBD1. The V gene's germline CDR1 is SGHRS and CDR2 YFSETQ. V lost 7 bases to trimming and J lost 4 bases; unmatched junction nucleotides: 34. This CDR3 is built from 22 residues. The CDR3 bases are TGCGCCAGCCATGAACGGGACAGCCTTTCCTTCGAACCCAACCTTCGCTTCTATGGCTACACCTTC. The encoded protein is CASHERDSLSFEPNLRFYGYTF.

This clone was seen a handful of times. This rearrangement joins TRBV6-5 to TRBJ1-4; possible D gene TRBD1, 6 bases. Trimming took 8 bases from V and 3 from J, leaving 16 bases between them. There are 15 residues in the CDR3. Germline V lookup: CDR1 MNHEY, CDR2 SVGAGI. CDR3 DNA sequence: TGTGCCAGCCTCCCTGGGGGGGGCTCTAATGAAAAACTGTTTTTT. It specifies CASLPGGGSNEKLFF.

This chain links TRBV7-6 with TRBJ2-7; 8 nucleotides line up with TRBD1. The CDR3 has 14 residues. V was pared by 3 bases and J by 2 bases, with 3 bases of the junction left unmatched. Germline assignment: CDR1 SGHVS and CDR2 FNYEAQ. CDR3 amino acids: CASSFGTGAYEQYF. The CDR3 nucleotides are TGTGCCAGCAGCTTCGGGACAGGCGCCTACGAGCAGTACTTC.

V and J are TRBV5-6 and TRBJ2-7, with a possible D match to TRBD1 (5 bases). V was pared by 1 base and J by 3 bases, with 14 bases between. CDR3 size: 15 residues. CDR1 and CDR2 from the germline V gene are SGHDT and YYEEEE. CDR3 sequence: CASSLYSGSGYEQYF. Written as DNA, the CDR3 is TGTGCCAGCAGCTTGTATTCAGGGTCGGGCTACGAGCAGTACTTC.

The genes are TRBV4-3 and TRBJ2-3; D gene unclear. Germline V gene sequence: CDR1 LGHNA, CDR2 YSLEER. V lost 2 bases and J lost 6, with 9 bases in between. The CDR3 loop spans 13 amino acids. The CDR3 region is CASSQRVSDTQYF. CDR3 DNA: TGCGCCAGCAGCCAACGGGTTTCGGATACGCAGTATTTT.

The chain recombines TRBV11-2 with TRBJ1-6; 8 bases line up with TRBD1. V shed 5 bases, J shed 7 bases, and the junction held 7 bases outside the gene matches. Germline loops: CDR1 SGHAT, CDR2 FQNNGV. The CDR3 contains 15 residues. CDR3 DNA sequence: TGTGCCAGCAGCCAACAGGGGGTACTGAATTCACCCCTCCACTTT. This codes for CASSQQGVLNSPLHF. Variable domain in full (rest from reference TRBV11-2 and TRBJ1-6): EAGVAQSPRYKIIEKRQSVAFWCNPISGHATLYWYQQILGQGPKLLIQFQNNGVVDDSQLPKDRFSAERLKGVDSTLKIQPAKLEDSAVYLCASSQQGVLNSPLHFGNGTRLTVT.

The rearrangement joins TRBV9 to TRBJ1-6; D is uncertain. Germline V gene sequence: CDR1 SGDLS, CDR2 YYNGEE. This CDR3 is 15 amino acids long. The germline V and J ends were trimmed by 4 bases and 7 bases, with 15 bases remaining between them. In nucleotides, the CDR3 is TGTGCCAGCAGCCCCCGCTTGGCGGGGAATTCACCCCTCCACTTT. Its translation is CASSPRLAGNSPLHF.